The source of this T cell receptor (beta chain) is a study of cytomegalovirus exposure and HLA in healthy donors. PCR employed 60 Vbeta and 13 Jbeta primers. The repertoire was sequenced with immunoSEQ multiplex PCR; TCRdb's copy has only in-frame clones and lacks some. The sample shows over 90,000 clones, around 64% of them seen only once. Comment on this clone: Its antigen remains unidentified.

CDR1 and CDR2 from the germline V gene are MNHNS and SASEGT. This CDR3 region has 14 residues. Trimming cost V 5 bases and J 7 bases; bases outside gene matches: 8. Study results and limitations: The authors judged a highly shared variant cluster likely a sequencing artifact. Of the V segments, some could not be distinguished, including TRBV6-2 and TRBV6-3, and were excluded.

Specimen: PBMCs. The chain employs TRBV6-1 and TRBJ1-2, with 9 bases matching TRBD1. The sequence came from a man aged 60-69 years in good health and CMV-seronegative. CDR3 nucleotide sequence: TGTGCCAGCAGTTTACAGGGGGCAGTAAGTGGCTACACCTTC. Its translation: CASSLQGAVSGYTF.